This TCR beta chain was profiled in a study of cytomegalovirus exposure and HLA in healthy donors. As for the study in general: Within the Caucasian-associated ancestry cluster were roughly 81% of the roughly 380 genotyped donors.

Germline values: CDR1 LGHNA, CDR2 YNFKEQ. V shed 1 base and J shed 5 bases, with 12 bases lying between them. The CDR3 is 15 residues long. Comment on this clone: Its specificity is not known.

Points from the study as a whole: With further analysis later on, most CMV-associated TCR beta chains appeared HLA-restricted.

The PCR was carried out with 60 Vbeta primers and 13 Jbeta primers. The assay was immunoSEQ multiplex PCR, and TCRdb's table has in-frame clones only and misses some. The sample carries about 150,000 clones, roughly 80% recorded once. The TCR comes from a woman between 40 and 55 years old in good health and CMV-seronegative. The J gene is TRBJ2-1, the V gene TRBV4-2, with D unclear. Sample: PBMCs. In DNA, the CDR3 is TGTGCCAGCAGCCAAGCGGGTCCCAAGAACAATGAGCAGTTCTTC. This gives the protein CASSQAGPKNNEQFF.